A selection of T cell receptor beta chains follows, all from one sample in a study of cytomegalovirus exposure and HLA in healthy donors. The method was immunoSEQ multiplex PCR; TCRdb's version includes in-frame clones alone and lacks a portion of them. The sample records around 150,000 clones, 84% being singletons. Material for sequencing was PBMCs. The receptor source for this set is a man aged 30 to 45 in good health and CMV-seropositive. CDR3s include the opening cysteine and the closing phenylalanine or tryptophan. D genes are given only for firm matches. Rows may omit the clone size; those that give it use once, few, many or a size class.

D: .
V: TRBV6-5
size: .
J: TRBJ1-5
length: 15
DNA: TGTGCCAGCAGTTCTGAACCGGGAGATCATCAGCCCCAGCATTTT
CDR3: CASSSEPGDHQPQHF

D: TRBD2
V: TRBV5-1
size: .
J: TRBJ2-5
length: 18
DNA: TGCGCCAGCAGCTTCCCCTACTCACTAGCGGGAGGCCAAGAGACCCAGTACTTC
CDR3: CASSFPYSLAGGQETQYF

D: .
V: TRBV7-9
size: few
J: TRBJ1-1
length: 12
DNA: TGTGCCAGCAGCTTTACGGACACTGAAGCTTTCTTT
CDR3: CASSFTDTEAFF

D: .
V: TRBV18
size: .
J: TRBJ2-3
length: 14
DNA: TGTGCCAGCTCACCACAGCGGGGCACAGATACGCAGTATTTT
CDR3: CASSPQRGTDTQYF

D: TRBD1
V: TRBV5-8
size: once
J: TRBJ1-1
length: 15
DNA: TGTGCCAGCAGCTCGGGACAGAGACTGAACACTGAAGCTTTCTTT
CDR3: CASSSGQRLNTEAFF

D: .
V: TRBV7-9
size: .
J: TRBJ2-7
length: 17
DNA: TGTGCCAGCAGCCTCTTCCCGGGACACACGAGCTCCTACGAGCAGTACTTC
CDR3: CASSLFPGHTSSYEQYF

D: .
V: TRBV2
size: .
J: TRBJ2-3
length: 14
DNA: TGTGCCAGCCTGTACCGGGACTTCACAGATACGCAGTATTTT
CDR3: CASLYRDFTDTQYF

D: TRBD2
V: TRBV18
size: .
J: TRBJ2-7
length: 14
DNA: TGTGCCAGCTCACCCCCTGGGAGGGCCCACGAGCAGTACTTC
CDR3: CASSPPGRAHEQYF

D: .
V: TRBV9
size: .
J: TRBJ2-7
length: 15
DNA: TGTGCCAGCAGTGACGGGGGAGGTAGCTCCTACGAGCAGTACTTC
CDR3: CASSDGGGSSYEQYF

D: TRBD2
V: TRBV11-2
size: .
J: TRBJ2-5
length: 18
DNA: TGTGCCAGCAGACCCGGACTAGCGGGGGACCATCCGGCGGGGACCCAGTACTTC
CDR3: CASRPGLAGDHPAGTQYF

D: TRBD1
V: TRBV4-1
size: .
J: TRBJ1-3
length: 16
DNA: TGCGCCAGCAGCCCCTCAGGCGGACAGGGGCGAAACACCATATATTTT
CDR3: CASSPSGGQGRNTIYF